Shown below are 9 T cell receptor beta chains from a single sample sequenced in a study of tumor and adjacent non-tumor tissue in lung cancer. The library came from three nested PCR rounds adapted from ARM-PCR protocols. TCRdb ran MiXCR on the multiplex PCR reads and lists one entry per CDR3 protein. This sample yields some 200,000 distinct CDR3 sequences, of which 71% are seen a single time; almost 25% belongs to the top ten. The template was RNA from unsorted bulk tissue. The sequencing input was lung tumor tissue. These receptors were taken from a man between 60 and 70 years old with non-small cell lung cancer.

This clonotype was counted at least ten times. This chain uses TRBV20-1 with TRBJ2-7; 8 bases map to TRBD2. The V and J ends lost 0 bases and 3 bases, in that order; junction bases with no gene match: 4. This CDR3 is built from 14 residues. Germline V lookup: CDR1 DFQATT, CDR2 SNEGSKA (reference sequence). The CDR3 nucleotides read TGCAGTGCTAGAGATCAAGCGGGGGTCTACGAGCAGTACTTC. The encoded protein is CSARDQAGVYEQYF.

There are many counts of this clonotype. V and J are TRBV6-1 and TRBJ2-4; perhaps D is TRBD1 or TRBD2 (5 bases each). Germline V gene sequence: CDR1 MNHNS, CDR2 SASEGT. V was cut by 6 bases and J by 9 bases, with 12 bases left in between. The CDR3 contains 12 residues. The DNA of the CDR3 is TGTGCCAGCAGAGCTGCAGGGAGCATTCAGTACTTC. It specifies CASRAAGSIQYF.

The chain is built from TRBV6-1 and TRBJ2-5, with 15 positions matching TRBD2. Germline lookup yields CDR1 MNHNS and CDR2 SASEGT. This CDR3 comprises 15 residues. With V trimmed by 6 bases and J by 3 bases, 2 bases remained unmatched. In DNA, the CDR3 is TGTGCCAGCAGAGGACTAGCGGGGGGGAAAGAGACCCAGTACTTC. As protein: CASRGLAGGKETQYF.

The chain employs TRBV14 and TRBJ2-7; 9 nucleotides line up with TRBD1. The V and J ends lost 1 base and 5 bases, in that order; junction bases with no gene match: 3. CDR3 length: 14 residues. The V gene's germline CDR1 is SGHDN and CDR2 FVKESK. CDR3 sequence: CASSQAGTGHEQYF. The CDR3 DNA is TGTGCCAGCAGCCAAGCCGGGACAGGGCACGAGCAGTACTTC.

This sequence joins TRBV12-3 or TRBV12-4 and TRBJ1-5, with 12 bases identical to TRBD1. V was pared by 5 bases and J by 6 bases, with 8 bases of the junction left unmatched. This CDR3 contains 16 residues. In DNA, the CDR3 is TGTGCCAGCAGTCCGGGACAGGGGGCACTTAGTCAGCCCCAGCATTTT. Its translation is CASSPGQGALSQPQHF.

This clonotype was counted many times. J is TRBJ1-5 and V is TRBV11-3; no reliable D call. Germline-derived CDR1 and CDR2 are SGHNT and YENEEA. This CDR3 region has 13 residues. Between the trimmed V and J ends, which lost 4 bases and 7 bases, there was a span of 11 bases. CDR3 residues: CASSSGPDQPQHF. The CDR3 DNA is TGTGCCAGCAGCTCAGGCCCCGACCAGCCCCAGCATTTT.

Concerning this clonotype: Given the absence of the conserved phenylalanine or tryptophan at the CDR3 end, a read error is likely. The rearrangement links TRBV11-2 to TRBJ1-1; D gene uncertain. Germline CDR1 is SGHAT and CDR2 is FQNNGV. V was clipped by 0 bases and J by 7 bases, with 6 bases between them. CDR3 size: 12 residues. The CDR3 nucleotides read TGTGCCAGCAGCTTAGATTACAATGAAGCTTTCTTA. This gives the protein CASSLDYNEAFL.

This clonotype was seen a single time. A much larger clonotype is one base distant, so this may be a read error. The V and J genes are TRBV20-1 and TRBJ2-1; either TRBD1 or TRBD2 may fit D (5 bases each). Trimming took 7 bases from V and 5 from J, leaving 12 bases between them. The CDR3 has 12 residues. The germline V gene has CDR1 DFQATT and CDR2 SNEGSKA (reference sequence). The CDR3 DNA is TGCAGTGATTGGGACCCTAACAATGAGCAGTTCTTC. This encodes CSDWDPNNEQFF.

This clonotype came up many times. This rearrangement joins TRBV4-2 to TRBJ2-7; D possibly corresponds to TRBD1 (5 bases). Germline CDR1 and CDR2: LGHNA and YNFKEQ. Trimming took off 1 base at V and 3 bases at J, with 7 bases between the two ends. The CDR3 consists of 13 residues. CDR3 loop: CASSQGDSYEQYF. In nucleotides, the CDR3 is TGTGCCAGCAGCCAAGGAGACAGCTACGAGCAGTACTTC.